This record looks at one T cell receptor beta chain sequence and its context. The data stem from a study of blood T cell repertoires in COVID-19. Study-level background: The analysed material was cDNA or gDNA that came from T cells, B-cell-depleted T cells, or PBMCs.

Here immunoSEQ multiplex PCR was the method, and the copy in TCRdb shows in-frame clones only, minus some. Of about 59,000 clones listed, about 73% are singletons. Trimming removed 0 bases at V and 0 bases at J, with 12 bases between. CDR3 length: 17 residues. Germline CDR1 reads SGHNT; CDR2 reads YYREEE (reference sequence). The sequenced sample was peripheral blood. The chain employs TRBV5-4 and TRBJ2-2; D perhaps matches TRBD1 (6 bases). The sequence was obtained from a woman between 45 and 65 years old with active or convalescent COVID-19. CDR3 in DNA: TGTGCCAGCAGCTTGGCCCCAGGGGCGGCGAACACCGGGGAGCTGTTTTTT. Translated, it gives CASSLAPGAANTGELFF.